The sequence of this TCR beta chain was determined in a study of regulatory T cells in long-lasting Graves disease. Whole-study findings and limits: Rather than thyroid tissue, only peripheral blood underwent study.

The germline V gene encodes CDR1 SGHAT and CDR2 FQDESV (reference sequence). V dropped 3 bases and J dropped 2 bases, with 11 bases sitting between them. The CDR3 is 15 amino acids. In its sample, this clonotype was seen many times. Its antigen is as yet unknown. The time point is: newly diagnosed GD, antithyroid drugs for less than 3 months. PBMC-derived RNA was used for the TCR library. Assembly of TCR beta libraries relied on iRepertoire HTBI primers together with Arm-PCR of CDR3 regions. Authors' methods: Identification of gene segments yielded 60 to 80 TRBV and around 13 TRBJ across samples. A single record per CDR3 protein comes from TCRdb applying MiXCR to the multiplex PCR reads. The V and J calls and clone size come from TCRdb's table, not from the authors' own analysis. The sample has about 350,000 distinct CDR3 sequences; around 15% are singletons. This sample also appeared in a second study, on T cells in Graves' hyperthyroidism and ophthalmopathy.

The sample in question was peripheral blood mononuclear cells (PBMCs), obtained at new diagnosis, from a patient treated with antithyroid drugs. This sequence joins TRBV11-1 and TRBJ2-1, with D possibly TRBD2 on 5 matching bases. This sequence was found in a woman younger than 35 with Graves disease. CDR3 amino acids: CASSLWSGTYNEQFF. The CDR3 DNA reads TGTGCCAGCAGCTTGTGGTCGGGGACCTACAATGAGCAGTTCTTC.